The TCR beta chain described here comes from a study of Graves' ophthalmopathy and Graves' hyperthyroidism. Trimming took 4 bases from V and 6 from J, leaving 15 bases between them. The CDR3 length is 15 residues. Germline CDR1 reads MNHEY; CDR2 reads SVGAGI. The TCR beta CDR3 regions underwent amplification from RNA transcripts. HTBI primers were used in a first-round RT-PCR, which preceded a second-round multiplex PCR. Each CDR3 protein is one row after TCRdb ran MiXCR on the multiplex PCR reads. The repertoire holds about 410,000 distinct CDR3 sequences, with about 17% as singletons. This clonotype was counted many times.

This chain connects TRBV6-5 to TRBJ2-2; D remains unclear. This TCR was recovered from a young woman with Graves' ophthalmopathy. Sequencing was carried out using peripheral blood. CDR3 DNA: TGTGCCAGCAGTTCAAAGACTCGCTTGGCCGGGGAGCTGTTTTTT. It specifies CASSSKTRLAGELFF.